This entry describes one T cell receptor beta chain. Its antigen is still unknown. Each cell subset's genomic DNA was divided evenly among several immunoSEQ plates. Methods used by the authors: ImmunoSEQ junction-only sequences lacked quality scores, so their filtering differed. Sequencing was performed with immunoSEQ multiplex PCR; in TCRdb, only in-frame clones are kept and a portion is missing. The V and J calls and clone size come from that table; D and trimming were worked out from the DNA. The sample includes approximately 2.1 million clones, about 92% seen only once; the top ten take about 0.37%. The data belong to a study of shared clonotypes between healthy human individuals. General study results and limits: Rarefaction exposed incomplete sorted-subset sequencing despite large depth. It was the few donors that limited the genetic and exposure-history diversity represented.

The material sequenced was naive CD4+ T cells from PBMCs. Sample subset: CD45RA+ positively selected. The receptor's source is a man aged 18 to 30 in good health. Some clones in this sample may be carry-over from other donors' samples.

The CDR3 bases are TGCGCCAGCAGTACCGGGACACCGTACCAAGAGACCCAGTACTTC. This translates into CASSTGTPYQETQYF. V usage is TRBV5-1 and J usage is TRBJ2-5, with TRBD1 as a possible D gene (6 bases). The germline V gene encodes CDR1 SGHRS and CDR2 YFSETQ. The CDR3 extends over 15 amino acids. V dropped 5 bases and J dropped 0 bases, with 14 bases sitting between them.